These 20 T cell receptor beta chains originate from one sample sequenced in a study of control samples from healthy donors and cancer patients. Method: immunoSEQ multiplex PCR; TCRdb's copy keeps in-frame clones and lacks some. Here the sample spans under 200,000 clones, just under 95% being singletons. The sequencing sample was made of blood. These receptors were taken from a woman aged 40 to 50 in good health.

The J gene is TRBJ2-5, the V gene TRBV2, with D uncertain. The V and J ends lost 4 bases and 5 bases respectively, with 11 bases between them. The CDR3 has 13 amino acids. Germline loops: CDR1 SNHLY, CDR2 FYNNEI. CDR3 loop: CASSVVLGETQYF. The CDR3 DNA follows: TGTGCCAGCAGTGTAGTACTGGGCGAGACCCAGTACTTC.

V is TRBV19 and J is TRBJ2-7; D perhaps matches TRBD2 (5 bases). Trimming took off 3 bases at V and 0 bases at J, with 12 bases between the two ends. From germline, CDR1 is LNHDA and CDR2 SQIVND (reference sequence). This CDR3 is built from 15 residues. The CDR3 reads CASSMWRRSSYEQYF. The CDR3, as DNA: TGTGCCAGTAGTATGTGGCGGAGGAGCTCCTACGAGCAGTACTTC.

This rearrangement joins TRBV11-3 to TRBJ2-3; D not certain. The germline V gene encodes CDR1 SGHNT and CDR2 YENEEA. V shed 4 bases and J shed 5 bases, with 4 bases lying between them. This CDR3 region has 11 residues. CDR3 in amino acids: CASSSGDTQYF. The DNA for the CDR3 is TGTGCCAGCAGCTCAGGAGATACGCAGTATTTT.

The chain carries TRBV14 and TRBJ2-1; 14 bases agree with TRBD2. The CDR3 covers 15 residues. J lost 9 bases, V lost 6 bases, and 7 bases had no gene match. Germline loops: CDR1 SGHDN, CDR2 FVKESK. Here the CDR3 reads CASSPGTSGRGEQFF. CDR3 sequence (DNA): TGTGCCAGCAGTCCCGGGACTAGCGGGAGAGGTGAGCAGTTCTTC.

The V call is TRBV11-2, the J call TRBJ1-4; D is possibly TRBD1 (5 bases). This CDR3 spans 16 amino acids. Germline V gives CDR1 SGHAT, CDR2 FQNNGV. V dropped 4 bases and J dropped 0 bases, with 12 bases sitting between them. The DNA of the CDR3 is TGTGCCAGCAGCTCCAGAGCAGGGTCAACTAATGAAAAACTGTTTTTT. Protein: CASSSRAGSTNEKLFF.

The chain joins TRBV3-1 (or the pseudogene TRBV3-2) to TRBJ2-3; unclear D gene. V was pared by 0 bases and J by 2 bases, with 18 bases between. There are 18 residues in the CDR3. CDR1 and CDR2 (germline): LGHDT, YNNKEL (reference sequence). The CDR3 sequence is CASSQDCNHRTHTDTQYF. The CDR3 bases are TGTGCCAGCAGCCAAGATTGTAATCACAGAACACACACAGATACGCAGTATTTT.

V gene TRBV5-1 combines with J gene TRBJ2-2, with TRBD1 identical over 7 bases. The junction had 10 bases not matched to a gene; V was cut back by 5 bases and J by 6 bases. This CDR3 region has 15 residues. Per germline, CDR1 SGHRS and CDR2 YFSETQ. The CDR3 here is CASSPGTEGAGELFF. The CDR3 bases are TGCGCCAGCAGTCCCGGGACAGAGGGTGCCGGGGAGCTGTTTTTT.

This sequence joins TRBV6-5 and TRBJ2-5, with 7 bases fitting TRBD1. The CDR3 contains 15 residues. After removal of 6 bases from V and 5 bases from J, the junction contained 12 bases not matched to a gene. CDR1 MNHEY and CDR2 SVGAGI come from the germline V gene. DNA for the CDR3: TGTGCCAGCAGCGCCGGACAGGCAATATTGGAGACCCAGTACTTC. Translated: CASSAGQAILETQYF.

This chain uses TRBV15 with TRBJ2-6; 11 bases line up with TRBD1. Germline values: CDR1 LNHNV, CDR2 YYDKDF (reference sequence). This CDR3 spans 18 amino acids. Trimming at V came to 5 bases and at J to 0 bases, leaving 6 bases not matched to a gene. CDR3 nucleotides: TGTGCCACCAGCGGACGGACAGGGGGCGTCTCTGGGGCCAACGTCCTGACTTTC. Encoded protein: CATSGRTGGVSGANVLTF. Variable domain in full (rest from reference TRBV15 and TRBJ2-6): DAMVIQNPRYQVTQFGKPVTLSCSQTLNHNVMYWYQQKSSQAPKLLFHYYDKDFNNEADTPDNFQSRRPNTSFCFLDIRSPGLGDTAMYLCATSGRTGGVSGANVLTFGAGSRLTVL.

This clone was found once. The CDR3 DNA is TGTGCCAGCAGCTATGGACTAGGGTCCTACAATGAGCAGTTCTTC. Residues: CASSYGLGSYNEQFF. The chain has TRBV7-2 and TRBJ2-1, with 7 bases that match TRBD2. J gave up 1 base and V 4 bases, and 4 bases lay outside the gene matches. This CDR3 is 15 amino acids long. Looked up from germline, CDR1 is SGHTA and CDR2 is FQGNSA.

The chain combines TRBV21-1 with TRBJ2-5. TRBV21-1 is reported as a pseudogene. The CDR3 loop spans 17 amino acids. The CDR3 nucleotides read TGTGCCAGCAGCAAAGTACCCGCAGGGACCCGCCGTTCGGCCCAGTACTTC. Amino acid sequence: CASSKVPAGTRRSAQYF.

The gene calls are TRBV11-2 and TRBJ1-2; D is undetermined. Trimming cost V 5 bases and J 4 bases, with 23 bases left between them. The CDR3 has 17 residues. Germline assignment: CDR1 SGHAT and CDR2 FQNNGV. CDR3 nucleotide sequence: TGTGCCAGCAGCCATGTAAGGAGGCAGAAGCGGATCTATGGCTACACCTTC. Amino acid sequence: CASSHVRRQKRIYGYTF.

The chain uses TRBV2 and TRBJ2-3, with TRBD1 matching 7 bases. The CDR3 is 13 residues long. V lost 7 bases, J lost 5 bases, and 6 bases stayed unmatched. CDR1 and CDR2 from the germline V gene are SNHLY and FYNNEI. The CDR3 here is CASKWGTVDTQYF. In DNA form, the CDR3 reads TGTGCCAGCAAGTGGGGGACAGTAGATACGCAGTATTTT. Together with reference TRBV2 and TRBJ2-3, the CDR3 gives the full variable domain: EPEVTQTPSHQVTQMGQEVILRCVPISNHLYFYWYRQILGQKVEFLVSFYNNEISEKSEIFDDQFSVERPDGSNFTLKIRSTKLEDSAMYFCASKWGTVDTQYFGPGTRLTVL.

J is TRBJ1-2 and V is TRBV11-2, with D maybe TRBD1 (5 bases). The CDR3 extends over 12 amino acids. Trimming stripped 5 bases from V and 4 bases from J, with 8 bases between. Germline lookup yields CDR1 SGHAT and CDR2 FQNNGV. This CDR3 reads CASSPGTYGYTF. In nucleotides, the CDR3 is TGTGCCAGCAGCCCAGGGACCTATGGCTACACCTTC.

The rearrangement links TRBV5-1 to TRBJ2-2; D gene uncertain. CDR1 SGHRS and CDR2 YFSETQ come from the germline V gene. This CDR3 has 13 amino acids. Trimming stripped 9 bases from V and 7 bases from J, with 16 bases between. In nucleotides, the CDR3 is TGCGCCACCTACCTACAAGTGGGCGGGGAGCTGTTTTTT. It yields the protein CATYLQVGGELFF.

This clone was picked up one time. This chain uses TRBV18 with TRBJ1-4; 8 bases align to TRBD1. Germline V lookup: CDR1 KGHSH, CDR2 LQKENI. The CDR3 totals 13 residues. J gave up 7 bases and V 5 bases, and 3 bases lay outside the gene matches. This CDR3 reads CASSSGGIEKLFF. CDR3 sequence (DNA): TGTGCCAGCTCATCAGGGGGCATTGAAAAACTGTTTTTT. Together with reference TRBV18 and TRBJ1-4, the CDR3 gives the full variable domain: NAGVMQNPRHLVRRRGQEARLRCSPMKGHSHVYWYRQLPEEGLKFMVYLQKENIIDESGMPKERFSAEFPKEGPSILRIQQVVRGDSAAYFCASSSGGIEKLFFGSGTQLSVL.

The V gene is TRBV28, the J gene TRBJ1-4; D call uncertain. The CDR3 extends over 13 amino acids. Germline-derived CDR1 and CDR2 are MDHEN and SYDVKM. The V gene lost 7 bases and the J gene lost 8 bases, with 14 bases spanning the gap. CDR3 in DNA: TGTGCCAGCACGGAGCCGGTGAAAGAAAAACTGTTTTTT. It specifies CASTEPVKEKLFF.

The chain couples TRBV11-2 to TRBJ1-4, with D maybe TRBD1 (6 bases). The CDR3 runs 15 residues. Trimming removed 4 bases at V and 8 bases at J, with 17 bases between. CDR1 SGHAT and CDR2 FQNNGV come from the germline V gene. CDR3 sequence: CASSSLTGRQEKLFF. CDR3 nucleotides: TGTGCCAGCAGCTCTTTGACAGGACGGCAAGAAAAACTGTTTTTT.

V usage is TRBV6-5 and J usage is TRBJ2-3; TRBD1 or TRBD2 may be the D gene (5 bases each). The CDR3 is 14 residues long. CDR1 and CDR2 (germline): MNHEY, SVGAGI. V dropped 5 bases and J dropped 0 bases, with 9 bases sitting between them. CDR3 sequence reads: CASSPRDSTDTQYF. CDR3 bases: TGTGCCAGCAGTCCCCGGGACAGCACAGATACGCAGTATTTT.

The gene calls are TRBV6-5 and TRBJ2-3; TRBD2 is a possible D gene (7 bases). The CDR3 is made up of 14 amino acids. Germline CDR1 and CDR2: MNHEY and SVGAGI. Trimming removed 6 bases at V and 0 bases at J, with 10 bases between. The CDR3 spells CASRAGHSTDTQYF. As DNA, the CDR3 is TGTGCCAGCAGAGCGGGACATAGCACAGATACGCAGTATTTT.